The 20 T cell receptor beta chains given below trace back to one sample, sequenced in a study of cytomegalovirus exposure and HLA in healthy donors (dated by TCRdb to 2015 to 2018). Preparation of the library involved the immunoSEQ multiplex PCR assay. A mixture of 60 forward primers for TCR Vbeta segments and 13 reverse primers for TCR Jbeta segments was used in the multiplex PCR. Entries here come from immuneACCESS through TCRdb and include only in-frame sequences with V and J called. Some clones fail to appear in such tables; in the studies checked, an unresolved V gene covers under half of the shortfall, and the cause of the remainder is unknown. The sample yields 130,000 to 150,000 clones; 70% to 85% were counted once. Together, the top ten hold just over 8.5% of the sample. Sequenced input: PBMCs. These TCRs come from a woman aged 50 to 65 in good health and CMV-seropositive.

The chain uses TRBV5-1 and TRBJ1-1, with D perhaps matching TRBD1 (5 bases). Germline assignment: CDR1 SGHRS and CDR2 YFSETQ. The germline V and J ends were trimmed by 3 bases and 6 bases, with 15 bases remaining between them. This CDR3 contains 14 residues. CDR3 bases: TGCGCCAGCAGCTCGGTTCAGGGTAACCCTGAAGCTTTCTTT. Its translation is CASSSVQGNPEAFF.

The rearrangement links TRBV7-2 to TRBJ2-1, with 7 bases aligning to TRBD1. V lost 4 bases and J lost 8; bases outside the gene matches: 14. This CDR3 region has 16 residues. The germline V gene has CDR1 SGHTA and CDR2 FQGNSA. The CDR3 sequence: CASSSLLKTGTDEQFF. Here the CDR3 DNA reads TGTGCCAGCAGCTCCCTTTTAAAGACAGGGACCGATGAGCAGTTCTTC.

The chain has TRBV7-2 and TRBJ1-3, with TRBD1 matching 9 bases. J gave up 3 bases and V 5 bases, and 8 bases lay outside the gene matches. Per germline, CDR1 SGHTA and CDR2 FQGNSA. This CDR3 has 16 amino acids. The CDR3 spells CASSAEQGANGNTIYF. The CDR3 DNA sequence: TGTGCCAGCAGCGCCGAACAGGGGGCAAATGGAAACACCATATATTTT.

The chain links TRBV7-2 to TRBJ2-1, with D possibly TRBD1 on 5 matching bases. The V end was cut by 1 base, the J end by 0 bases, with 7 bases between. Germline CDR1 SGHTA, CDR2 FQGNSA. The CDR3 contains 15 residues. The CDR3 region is CASSLEGRSYNEQFF. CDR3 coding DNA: TGTGCCAGCAGCTTAGAGGGGCGCTCCTACAATGAGCAGTTCTTC.

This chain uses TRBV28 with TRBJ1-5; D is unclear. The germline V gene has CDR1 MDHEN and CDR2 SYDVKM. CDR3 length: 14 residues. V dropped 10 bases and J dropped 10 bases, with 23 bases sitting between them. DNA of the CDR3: TGTGCCAACCCGCCGGAGGGCCCCGGGTCCCCCCAGCATTTT. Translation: CANPPEGPGSPQHF.

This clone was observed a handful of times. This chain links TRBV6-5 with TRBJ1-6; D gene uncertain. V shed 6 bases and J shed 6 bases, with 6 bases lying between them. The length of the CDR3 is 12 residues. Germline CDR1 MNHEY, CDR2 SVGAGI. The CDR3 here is CASRKLNSPLHF. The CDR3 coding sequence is TGTGCCAGCAGGAAGCTTAATTCACCCCTCCACTTT.

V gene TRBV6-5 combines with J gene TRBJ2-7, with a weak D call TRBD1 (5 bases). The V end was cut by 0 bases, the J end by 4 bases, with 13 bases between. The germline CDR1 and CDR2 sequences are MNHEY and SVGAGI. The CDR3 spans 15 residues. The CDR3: CASSYSMWGRYEQYF. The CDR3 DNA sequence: TGTGCCAGCAGTTACTCGATGTGGGGCCGATACGAGCAGTACTTC.

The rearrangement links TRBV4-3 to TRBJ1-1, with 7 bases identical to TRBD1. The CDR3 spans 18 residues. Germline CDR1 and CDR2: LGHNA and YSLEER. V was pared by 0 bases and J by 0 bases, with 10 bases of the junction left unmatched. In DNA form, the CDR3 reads TGCGCCAGCAGCCAAGATTCGCACAGGGGCGACCTGAACACTGAAGCTTTCTTT. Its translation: CASSQDSHRGDLNTEAFF.

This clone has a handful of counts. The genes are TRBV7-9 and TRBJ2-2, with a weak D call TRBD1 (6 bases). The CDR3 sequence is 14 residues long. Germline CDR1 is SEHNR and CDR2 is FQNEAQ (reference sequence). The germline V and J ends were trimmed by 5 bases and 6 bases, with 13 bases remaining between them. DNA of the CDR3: TGTGCCAGCAGCCACCCCAGGGGATCCGGGGAGCTGTTTTTT. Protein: CASSHPRGSGELFF. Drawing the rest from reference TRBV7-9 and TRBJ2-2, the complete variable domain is DTGVSQNPRHKITKRGQNVTFRCDPISEHNRLYWYRQTLGQGPEFLTYFQNEAQLEKSRLLSDRFSAERPKGSFSTLEIQRTEQGDSAMYLCASSHPRGSGELFFGEGSRLTVL.

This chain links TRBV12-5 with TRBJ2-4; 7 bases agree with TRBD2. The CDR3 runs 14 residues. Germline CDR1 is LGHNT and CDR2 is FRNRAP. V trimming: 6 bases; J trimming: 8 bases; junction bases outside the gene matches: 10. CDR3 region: CASGFDGGGDIQYF. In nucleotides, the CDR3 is TGTGCTAGTGGCTTTGATGGCGGGGGTGACATTCAGTACTTC.

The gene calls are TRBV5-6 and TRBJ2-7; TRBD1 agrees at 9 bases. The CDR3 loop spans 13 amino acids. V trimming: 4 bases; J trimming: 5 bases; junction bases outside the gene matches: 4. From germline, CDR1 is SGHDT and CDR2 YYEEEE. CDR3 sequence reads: CASSSDRGNEQYF. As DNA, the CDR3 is TGTGCCAGCAGCAGTGACAGGGGGAACGAGCAGTACTTC. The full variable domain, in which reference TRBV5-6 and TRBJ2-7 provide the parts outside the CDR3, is DAGVTQSPTHLIKTRGQQVTLRCSPKSGHDTVSWYQQALGQGPQFIFQYYEEEERQRGNFPDRFSGHQFPNYSSELNVNALLLGDSALYLCASSSDRGNEQYFGPGTRLTVT.

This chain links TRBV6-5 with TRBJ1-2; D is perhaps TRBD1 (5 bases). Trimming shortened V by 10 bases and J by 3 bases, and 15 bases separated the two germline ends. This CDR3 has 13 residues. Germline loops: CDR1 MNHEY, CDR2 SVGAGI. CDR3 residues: CATRRGLDYGYTF. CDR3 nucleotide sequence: TGTGCCACCCGACGGGGGTTGGACTATGGCTACACCTTC.

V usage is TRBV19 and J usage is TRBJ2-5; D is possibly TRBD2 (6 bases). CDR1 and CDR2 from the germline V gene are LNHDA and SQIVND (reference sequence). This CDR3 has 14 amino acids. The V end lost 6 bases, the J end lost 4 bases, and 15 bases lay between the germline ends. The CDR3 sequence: CASSGGRYGETQYF. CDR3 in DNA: TGTGCCAGTAGCGGGGGAAGATATGGAGAGACCCAGTACTTC.

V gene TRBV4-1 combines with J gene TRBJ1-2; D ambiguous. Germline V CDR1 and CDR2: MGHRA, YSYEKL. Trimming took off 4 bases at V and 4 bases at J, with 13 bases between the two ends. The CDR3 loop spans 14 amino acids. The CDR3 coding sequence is TGCGCCAGCAGCCCCCGGGAGATACTCTATGGCTACACCTTC. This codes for CASSPREILYGYTF.

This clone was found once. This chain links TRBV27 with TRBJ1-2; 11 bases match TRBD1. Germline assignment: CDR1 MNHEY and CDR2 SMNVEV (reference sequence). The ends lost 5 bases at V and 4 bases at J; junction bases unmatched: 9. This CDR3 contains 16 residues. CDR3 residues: CASSPLGQGAFYGYTF. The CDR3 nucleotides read TGTGCCAGCAGTCCCCTAGGACAGGGGGCGTTCTATGGCTACACCTTC.

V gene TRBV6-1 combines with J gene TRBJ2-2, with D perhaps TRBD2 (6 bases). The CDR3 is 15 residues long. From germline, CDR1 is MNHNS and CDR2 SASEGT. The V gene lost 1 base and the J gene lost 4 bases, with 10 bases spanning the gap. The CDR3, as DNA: TGTGCCAGCAGTGAAGGGAGGGGAGTCACCGGGGAGCTGTTTTTT. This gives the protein CASSEGRGVTGELFF.

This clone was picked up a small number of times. CDR3 sequence (DNA): TGTGCCAGTAAAGAGGCAGGGAATGGGAAAGCTTTCTTT. Its protein is CASKEAGNGKAFF. The rearrangement uses TRBV19 and TRBJ1-1; possible D gene TRBD1, 5 bases. Germline assignment: CDR1 LNHDA and CDR2 SQIVND (reference sequence). V gave up 7 bases and J gave up 9 bases, with 18 bases separating them. The CDR3 contains 13 residues.

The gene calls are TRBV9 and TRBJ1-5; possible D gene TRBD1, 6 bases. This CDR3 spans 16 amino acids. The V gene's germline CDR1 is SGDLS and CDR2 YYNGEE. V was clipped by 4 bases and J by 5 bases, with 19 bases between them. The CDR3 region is CASSRGGPLDDQPQHF. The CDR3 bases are TGTGCCAGCAGCAGAGGGGGACCCTTAGACGATCAGCCCCAGCATTTT.

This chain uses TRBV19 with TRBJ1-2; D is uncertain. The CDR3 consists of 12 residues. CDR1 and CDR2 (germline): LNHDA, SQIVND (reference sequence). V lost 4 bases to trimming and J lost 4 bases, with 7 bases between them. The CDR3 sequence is CASSKGLYGYTF. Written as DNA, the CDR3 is TGTGCCAGTAGTAAAGGACTCTATGGCTACACCTTC.

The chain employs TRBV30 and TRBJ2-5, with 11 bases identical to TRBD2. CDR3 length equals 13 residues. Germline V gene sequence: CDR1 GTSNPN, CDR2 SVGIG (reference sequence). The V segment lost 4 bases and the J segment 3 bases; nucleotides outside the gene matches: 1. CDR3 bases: TGTGCCTGGACGACTAGCGGGGAAGAGACCCAGTACTTC. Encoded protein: CAWTTSGEETQYF. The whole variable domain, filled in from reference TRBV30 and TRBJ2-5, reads SQTIHQWPATLVQPVGSPLSLECTVEGTSNPNLYWYRQAAGRGLQLLFYSVGIGQISSEVPQNLSASRPQDRQFILSSKKLLLSDSGFYLCAWTTSGEETQYFGPGTRLLVL.